Shown below are 11 T cell receptor beta chains from a single sample sequenced in a study of neurological immune-mediated disorders. From the 5' RACE reads, TCRdb called clonotypes with MiXCR, one entry per CDR3 protein. In the table there are 39,000 or so distinct CDR3 sequences, roughly 4.8% of which are singletons. Sequenced input: CD4+ T cells from blood. Receptor source: a man between 18 and 35 years old in good health.

This clonotype was detected many times. The chain joins TRBV20-1 to TRBJ1-3; 7 positions agree with TRBD1. CDR1 and CDR2 from the germline V gene are DFQATT and SNEGSKA (reference sequence). The V segment lost 6 bases and the J segment 0 bases; nucleotides outside the gene matches: 11. The CDR3 has 16 amino acids. The CDR3 DNA reads as TGCAGTGCCACATCAACCGGGACAGTCTCTGGAAACACCATATATTTT. Its translation is CSATSTGTVSGNTIYF.

This clonotype was seen ten or more times. The genes are TRBV20-1 and TRBJ2-1, with 10 bases that match TRBD2. The ends lost 4 bases at V and 3 bases at J; junction bases unmatched: 3. Looked up from germline, CDR1 is DFQATT and CDR2 is SNEGSKA (reference sequence). The length of the CDR3 is 14 residues. The CDR3 region has the DNA TGCAGTGCTACTAGCGGGGGCGACTACAATGAGCAGTTCTTC. Its translation: CSATSGGDYNEQFF.

This clonotype has at least ten counts. The gene calls are TRBV10-3 and TRBJ2-2, with 12 bases fitting TRBD1. This CDR3 contains 15 residues. Unmatched junction bases numbered 5, after V lost 6 bases and J lost 6 bases. Germline V gene lookup returns CDR1 ENHRY and CDR2 SYGVKD. The CDR3 region is CAIRAGQGASGELFF. The CDR3 DNA sequence: TGTGCCATCAGGGCGGGACAGGGGGCTTCCGGGGAGCTGTTTTTT.

This clonotype appeared many times. This rearrangement joins TRBV5-1 to TRBJ2-2, with 8 bases aligning to TRBD1. J lost 6 bases, V lost 4 bases, and 8 bases had no gene match. Germline V gene data show CDR1 as SGHRS and CDR2 as YFSETQ. The CDR3 length is 15 residues. CDR3 DNA sequence: TGCGCCAGCAGCCTAAGACAGGGGACCGCCGGGGAGCTGTTTTTT. It specifies CASSLRQGTAGELFF.

The table lists this clonotype with many counts. This chain connects TRBV20-1 to TRBJ2-3, with 11 bases identical to TRBD2. The CDR3 is 15 residues long. Germline CDR1 and CDR2: DFQATT and SNEGSKA (reference sequence). V shed 6 bases, J shed 9 bases, and the junction held 14 bases outside the gene matches. In DNA form, the CDR3 reads TGCAGTGCAAAGACTAGCGGGGAACCCATCGGAACGCAGTATTTT. Encoded protein: CSAKTSGEPIGTQYF.

This clonotype was found many times. The chain is built from TRBV3-1 and TRBJ1-5; D is unresolved. Between the trimmed V and J ends, which lost 1 base and 2 bases, there was a span of 9 bases. The germline CDR1 and CDR2 sequences are LGHDT and YNNKEL (reference sequence). This CDR3 comprises 15 residues. The CDR3 DNA is TGTGCCAGCAGCCAAGCCGGCGGTGGCAATCAGCCCCAGCATTTT. Its translation: CASSQAGGGNQPQHF. The full variable domain, rest sourced from reference TRBV3-1 and TRBJ1-5, is DTAVSQTPKYLVTQMGNDKSIKCEQNLGHDTMYWYKQDSKKFLKIMFSYNNKELIINETVPNRFSPKSPDKAHLNLHINSLELGDSAVYFCASSQAGGGNQPQHFGDGTRLSIL.

In its sample, this clonotype was seen many times. The chain has TRBV10-3 and TRBJ1-1; D unresolved. CDR3 size: 15 residues. CDR1 ENHRY and CDR2 SYGVKD come from the germline V gene. Trimming removed 4 bases from V and 1 base from J, with 13 bases in between. This CDR3 is CAISVRKQTNTEAFF. The CDR3 DNA reads as TGTGCCATCAGTGTACGGAAGCAGACGAACACTGAAGCTTTCTTT.

This clonotype was recorded a few times. The J gene is TRBJ2-3, the V gene TRBV5-1; 9 bases align to TRBD1. With 2 bases clipped from V and 0 bases from J, the junction kept 10 bases outside the gene matches. The germline CDR1 and CDR2 sequences are SGHRS and YFSETQ. This CDR3 is 18 amino acids long. The CDR3 DNA reads TGCGCCAGCAGCTTTCCCGGAGGGACAGGGCTTAGCACAGATACGCAGTATTTT. This translates into CASSFPGGTGLSTDTQYF.

This clonotype was recorded many times. The gene calls are TRBV27 and TRBJ1-2; tentatively, D is TRBD1 (5 bases). This CDR3 spans 12 amino acids. Germline CDR1 MNHEY, CDR2 SMNVEV (reference sequence). V lost 8 bases and J 8 bases, leaving 15 bases between the germline ends. Written as DNA, the CDR3 is TGTGCCAGCGGGGATTTGGGACGGGGCTACACCTTC. The encoded protein is CASGDLGRGYTF.

This clonotype appeared many times. The chain recombines TRBV6-5 with TRBJ2-2, with 12 bases lining up with TRBD2. The germline gives CDR1 MNHEY, CDR2 SVGAGI. CDR3 length: 15 amino acids. V was pared by 6 bases and J by 4 bases, with 3 bases of the junction left unmatched. The CDR3 DNA reads TGTGCCAGCAGAATGGGACTAGCGGGCACCGGGGAGCTGTTTTTT. Its translation is CASRMGLAGTGELFF.

Concerning this clonotype itself: The junction does not match germline at one end; this may be a read error. This chain joins TRBV6-2 or TRBV6-3 and TRBJ2-7; 8 bases align to TRBD1. This CDR3 contains 16 residues. Looked up from germline, CDR1 is MNHEY and CDR2 is SVGEGT. CDR3 protein: CTSSTIRTGRKSEQYF. The CDR3 DNA follows: TGTACCAGCAGTACCATACGGACAGGGAGGAAAAGCGAGCAGTACTTC.